This TCR beta chain is drawn from a study of shared clonotypes between healthy human individuals (dated by TCRdb to the early 2020s). For context, the study as a whole: A few men and two women, aged 18 to 49 years, made up the cohort. For each donor, three plates each were used for CD4 naive and CD4 memory, two plates were used for CD8 naive, and one plate was used for CD8 memory. The study deeply sequenced blood TCR repertoires of 5 or 6 healthy adults to estimate repertoire size and the extent of clonotype sharing between individuals. Libraries were prepared and TCR repertoires were sequenced by different laboratories using diverse techniques, in order to increase sequencing depth and limit assay-specific biases. Each donor's leukapheresis produced roughly between about 0.9 and 9.5 billion PBMCs. The paper's findings and limits, for the study overall: The small number of donors limited the genetic and exposure-history diversity represented. Pairwise subsampling led to the expectation that sequencing depth would affect the degree of clonotype sharing among donors. Naive subsets generally had larger estimated clonotype richness than memory subsets did. Sampling was restricted to blood, and TCR repertoires in tissue are likely to differ from TCR repertoires in blood. Incomplete sequencing was indicated by rarefaction of sorted-subset datasets, despite the large sequencing depth. Compared with non-shared clonotypes, the clonotypes found in all four sorted-subset donors had higher generation probabilities. When a handful of donors were compared, the shared fraction of clonotypes was around 5% for naive CD4, over 3% for naive CD8, roughly 2.5% for memory CD4, and 0.4% for memory CD8.

Comment on this clone: This receptor's antigen is unknown. No per-base quality is available; no much larger clone lies one base away.

CD8 naive samples were CD45RO-negative cells positively selected for CCR7, giving a CD45RA+CCR7+ population that excluded TemRA cells. The donors were healthy, HIV-negative adults who had no recently reported acute infections or vaccinations. Every donor was a Caucasian adult residing in Nashville, Tennessee, USA. After blood collection by leukapheresis, PBMCs were isolated using Ficoll-Histopaque density gradient centrifugation and then cryopreserved in the vapor phase of liquid nitrogen. Analytical flow cytometry was used to check the purity and quantity of each magnetically sorted T cell population. From each sorted fraction, genomic DNA was isolated and quantified by UV absorbance on a Nanodrop 2000c. TCR CDR3 regions were amplified from genomic DNA by multiplex PCR using the deep immunoSEQ assay. Genomic DNA extracted from each cell subset was distributed evenly over all wells of several immunoSEQ 96-well plates, and each plate served as one replicate. For sorted subsets, approximately 200 ng of genomic DNA, equivalent to 25,000 to 35,000 T cell genomes, went into each replicate PCR. Purified libraries were measured with a Qubit 3.0 fluorometer, size-checked on a Bioanalyzer 2100, and measured again with the KAPA Library Quantification kit. Every immunoSEQ 96-well plate was sequenced on a separate single-read 150-cycle Illumina NextSeq 550 flow cell. Turning to the authors' computational methods: Because the immunoSEQ output held only junctional sequences and lacked quality scores, the filtering could not match the filtering applied to full-length reads. Sequences were annotated with PyIR, a Python wrapper for IgBLAST v1.9, using IMGT germline references to assign V/J genes and CDR3. Any read was removed if the V/J assignment was weak (E-value above 1e-6), the CDR3 was missing, or the read contained stop codons, out-of-frame junctions, or ambiguous translated residues. V3J clonotypes were defined by identical inferred V gene, J gene, and CDR3 amino acid sequence. Percentage overlap between repertoires was calculated by dividing the number of shared unique clonotypes by the size of the smaller repertoire. RTK rarefaction, the Chao1 estimator, and Recon v2.1 estimates of unobserved clonotypes were used to assess repertoire richness. OLGA was used to compute generation probabilities for all TCRbeta clonotypes that the gDNA method yielded from a few donors. Entries here come from immuneACCESS through TCRdb and include only in-frame sequences with V and J called. Some clones fail to appear in such tables; in the studies checked, an unresolved V gene covers under half of the shortfall, and the cause of the remainder is unknown. V, J and clone size are those of that table, while D and trimming were read from the DNA. This sample is represented by about 2.1 million clones; about 93% of them were singletons. The ten largest make up approximately 1.7% of the sample.

The clonotype comes from a man aged 18 to 29 in good health. Some clones in this sample may be carry-over from other donors' samples. The material sequenced was naive CD8+ T cells from PBMCs. The cell subset or site label of this sample denotes: CD45RA+CCR7+.

The CDR3 here reads CASSLEWSYEQYF. The DNA reads TGTGCCAGCAGCTTGGAGTGGTCCTACGAGCAGTACTTC. Here the chain combines TRBV5-8 and TRBJ2-7; there is no confident call for the D gene. The CDR3 numbers 13 residues from cysteine through phenylalanine. Just the 39-base CDR3 DNA is kept, in frame starting at base 1. Trimming at the junction amounts to 0 bases on V and 1 base on J, and the germline ends lie 5 bases apart. Sequences SGHTS (CDR1) and YDEGEE (CDR2) are obtained from the germline V gene.